This T cell receptor (beta chain) was captured in a study of blood T cell repertoires in COVID-19. Turning to the study itself: Acute and convalescent COVID-19 samples came from the United States, Italy and Spain. In each case, the material was cDNA or gDNA derived from T cells, B-cell-depleted T cells, or PBMCs.

Adults between roughly 18 and 90 years of age took part from 20 to 25 US areas. Profiling relied on immunoSEQ multiplex PCR, and the TCRdb table lists in-frame clones only, not all of them. Among roughly 290,000 clones listed, 90% were seen once. This receptor was identified in a woman under 30 with acute COVID-19. The sequenced sample was PBMCs or T cells enriched from blood (not recorded which).

CDR3 sequence reads: CASSFLGSPGELFF. As DNA, the CDR3 is TGTGCCAGCAGCTTTCTTGGTAGCCCCGGGGAGCTGTTTTTT. The genes are TRBV11-2 and TRBJ2-2; D is uncertain. CDR1 and CDR2 from the germline V gene are SGHAT and FQNNGV. CDR3 length: 14 amino acids. V lost 3 bases and J 6 bases, leaving 11 bases between the germline ends. Together with reference TRBV11-2 and TRBJ2-2, the CDR3 gives the full variable domain: EAGVAQSPRYKIIEKRQSVAFWCNPISGHATLYWYQQILGQGPKLLIQFQNNGVVDDSQLPKDRFSAERLKGVDSTLKIQPAKLEDSAVYLCASSFLGSPGELFFGEGSRLTVL.